These 30 T cell receptor beta chains were sequenced from one sample in a study of OX40 agonist ivuxolimab in advanced cancers. Using immunoSEQ multiplex PCR, the repertoire was profiled, and TCRdb retains in-frame clones only, with some absent. Counted here are tens of thousands of clones, around 87% occurring once; the ten biggest clones make up roughly 1.8%. The source was CD4+ or CD8+ T cells sorted from blood, collected in a trial of the OX40 agonist ivuxolimab. All receptors come from an adult with an advanced solid tumor such as melanoma, head and neck, liver or kidney cancer.

This sequence joins TRBV11-2 and TRBJ2-1; 9 bases align to TRBD2. CDR3 length equals 14 residues. The ends lost 2 bases at V and 9 bases at J; junction bases unmatched: 5. Germline V gives CDR1 SGHAT, CDR2 FQNNGV. The CDR3 DNA is TGTGCCAGCAGCTTATCGCGGGAGGGCCCTGAGCAGTTCTTC. Translation gives CASSLSREGPEQFF.

This sequence joins TRBV5-4 and TRBJ2-7, with D unclear. The V gene lost 0 bases and the J gene lost 5 bases, with 3 bases spanning the gap. CDR3 length: 11 amino acids. The germline V gene has CDR1 SGHNT and CDR2 YYREEE (reference sequence). CDR3 nucleotide sequence: TGTGCCAGCAGCTTGGCCAACGAGCAGTACTTC. This codes for CASSLANEQYF.

This clone was observed once. This chain links TRBV28 with TRBJ2-4, with 7 positions matching TRBD1. J lost 3 bases, V lost 7 bases, and 3 bases had no gene match. The CDR3 extends over 13 amino acids. Germline values: CDR1 MDHEN, CDR2 SYDVKM. This chain's CDR3 is CASKRTGKNIQYF. In DNA, the CDR3 is TGTGCCAGCAAACGGACAGGCAAAAACATTCAGTACTTC.

The chain uses TRBV6-1 and TRBJ2-3; D possibly corresponds to TRBD2 (5 bases). This CDR3 spans 13 amino acids. Trimming shortened V by 8 bases and J by 5 bases, and 14 bases separated the two germline ends. Germline-derived CDR1 and CDR2 are MNHNS and SASEGT. For the CDR3, the DNA is TGTGCCAGCGGCCACCTAGCATTAGATACGCAGTATTTT. This sequence encodes CASGHLALDTQYF.

This chain joins TRBV6-5 and TRBJ2-7; 7 positions match TRBD1. Trimming at V came to 3 bases and at J to 2 bases, leaving 7 bases not matched to a gene. The CDR3 runs 15 residues. Germline V gene lookup returns CDR1 MNHEY and CDR2 SVGAGI. The CDR3 bases are TGTGCCAGCAGTTATAGTCAGGGGGAGACCTACGAGCAGTACTTC. Protein product: CASSYSQGETYEQYF.

The rearrangement joins TRBV19 to TRBJ2-1; 11 bases fit TRBD2. The CDR3 sequence is 17 residues long. V was pared by 1 base and J by 5 bases, with 7 bases of the junction left unmatched. Germline-derived CDR1 and CDR2 are LNHDA and SQIVND (reference sequence). The CDR3: CASSIGNLAGGDNEQFF. The CDR3 coding sequence is TGTGCCAGTAGTATAGGAAACCTAGCGGGAGGCGACAATGAGCAGTTCTTC.

This chain joins TRBV14 and TRBJ1-1; TRBD1 might be the D (5 bases). The CDR3 length is 16 residues. Germline assignment: CDR1 SGHDN and CDR2 FVKESK. V lost 2 bases, J lost 4 bases, and 17 bases lay in between. CDR3 bases: TGTGCCAGCAGCCAATGGGGGGGGATCGGCCTCACTGAAGCTTTCTTT. This sequence encodes CASSQWGGIGLTEAFF.

The chain uses TRBV2 and TRBJ1-5, with D perhaps TRBD1 (6 bases). Trimming shortened V by 5 bases and J by 0 bases, and 8 bases separated the two germline ends. CDR1 SNHLY and CDR2 FYNNEI come from the germline V gene. The CDR3 is 14 amino acids. The CDR3 bases are TGTGCCAGCAGTCTGGACAGTAGCAATCAGCCCCAGCATTTT. As protein: CASSLDSSNQPQHF. The whole variable domain, filled in from reference TRBV2 and TRBJ1-5, reads EPEVTQTPSHQVTQMGQEVILRCVPISNHLYFYWYRQILGQKVEFLVSFYNNEISEKSEIFDDQFSVERPDGSNFTLKIRSTKLEDSAMYFCASSLDSSNQPQHFGDGTRLSIL.

The V and J genes are TRBV18 and TRBJ1-3; D uncertain. Germline values: CDR1 KGHSH, CDR2 LQKENI. The ends were cut back, 6 bases at V and 0 bases at J, with 15 bases in the middle. The CDR3 totals 16 residues. The DNA for the CDR3 is TGTGCCAGCTCGCGAGGACTTCTCAGCTCTGGAAACACCATATATTTT. Protein: CASSRGLLSSGNTIYF.

This chain uses TRBV11-2 with TRBJ2-7; 10 nucleotides align to TRBD2. The CDR3 has 15 amino acids. Per the germline V gene, CDR1 is SGHAT and CDR2 is FQNNGV. The junction had 7 bases not matched to a gene; V was cut back by 4 bases and J by 4 bases. The CDR3 sequence: CASSSLAGSWYEQYF. For the CDR3, the DNA is TGTGCCAGCAGCTCACTAGCGGGATCTTGGTACGAGCAGTACTTC.

In DNA, the CDR3 is TGCAGCAACATGGGGACAGTGGGCAATGAGCAGTTCTTC. As protein: CSNMGTVGNEQFF. This chain links TRBV29-1 with TRBJ2-1; 7 nucleotides match TRBD1. V shed 8 bases and J 6 bases; nucleotides not matched to a gene: 10. Germline V CDR1 and CDR2: SQVTM, ANQGSEA. This CDR3 is 13 amino acids long.

With regard to this clone: Compared with germline, one end of the junction differs, possibly owing to a read error. V is TRBV6-5 and J is TRBJ1-6; D is undetermined. The CDR3 covers 15 residues. The V gene's germline CDR1 is MNHEY and CDR2 SVGAGI. CDR3 sequence: CASSYRSGANSPLHF. CDR3 in DNA: TGTGCCAGCAGTTACCGGTCCGGAGCAAATTCGCCCCTCCACTTT.

A few counts support this clone. V gene TRBV19 combines with J gene TRBJ2-5; TRBD1 is a possible D gene (6 bases). The DNA end is more similar to TRBJ2-7, so the J call may be wrong. Germline V lookup: CDR1 LNHDA, CDR2 SQIVND (reference sequence). This CDR3 contains 13 residues. DNA for the CDR3: TGTGCCAGTAGTATGGGGGCGGCGTACGAGCAGTACTTC. Amino acid sequence: CASSMGAAYEQYF.

V and J are TRBV7-2 and TRBJ1-3, with no clear D. The length of the CDR3 is 14 residues. From germline, CDR1 is SGHTA and CDR2 FQGNSA. Trimming took 0 bases from V and 2 from J, leaving 5 bases between them. CDR3 sequence reads: CASSLAGPGNTIYF. CDR3 nucleotide sequence: TGTGCCAGCAGCTTAGCCGGACCTGGAAACACCATATATTTT.

The genes are TRBV19 and TRBJ1-1; D is ambiguous. V shed 1 base and J shed 6 bases, with 9 bases lying between them. The CDR3 covers 13 residues. The germline CDR1 and CDR2 sequences are LNHDA and SQIVND (reference sequence). CDR3 nucleotides: TGTGCCAGTAGTATAGGGCCGCGGGCTGAAGCTTTCTTT. Its translation: CASSIGPRAEAFF.

The rearrangement links TRBV6-6 to TRBJ1-4, with no clear D. Germline loops: CDR1 MNHNY, CDR2 SVGAGI (reference sequence). The germline V and J ends were trimmed by 2 bases and 7 bases, with 8 bases remaining between them. The CDR3 is made up of 13 amino acids. The CDR3 sequence: CASSYGVSEKLFF. As DNA, the CDR3 is TGTGCCAGCAGTTACGGGGTGTCTGAAAAACTGTTTTTT.

The chain employs TRBV10-1 and TRBJ1-1, with 8 bases fitting TRBD1. The V and J ends lost 3 bases and 0 bases, in that order; junction bases with no gene match: 3. This CDR3 comprises 15 residues. Germline CDR1 and CDR2: WNHNN and SYGVQD (reference sequence). The CDR3 DNA reads as TGCGCCAGCAGTGACCGGACAGGGCTGAACACTGAAGCTTTCTTT. It translates to CASSDRTGLNTEAFF.

This sequence joins TRBV19 and TRBJ2-1, with TRBD1 matching 7 bases. Germline CDR1 is LNHDA and CDR2 is SQIVND (reference sequence). The CDR3 sequence is 14 residues long. V dropped 5 bases and J dropped 9; count of bases not matched to a gene: 10. CDR3 nucleotide sequence: TGTGCCAGTAGTGGGGGACAGCCTGTAATTGAGCAGTTCTTC. Its protein is CASSGGQPVIEQFF.

The V call is TRBV28, the J call TRBJ1-5; 12 bases are a match to TRBD1. V trimming: 3 bases; J trimming: 7 bases; junction bases outside the gene matches: 4. This CDR3 is 15 amino acids long. Germline CDR1 MDHEN, CDR2 SYDVKM. CDR3: CASSFGTGGGQPQHF. CDR3 bases: TGTGCCAGCAGTTTTGGGACAGGGGGCGGGCAGCCCCAGCATTTT.

The chain employs TRBV6-1 and TRBJ2-2; 11 bases line up with TRBD1. V shed 3 bases, J shed 4 bases, and the junction held 4 bases outside the gene matches. This CDR3 region has 16 residues. From germline, CDR1 is MNHNS and CDR2 SASEGT. CDR3 region: CASSDWDRGVTGELFF. CDR3 sequence (DNA): TGTGCCAGCAGTGACTGGGACAGGGGGGTCACCGGGGAGCTGTTTTTT.

This clone showed up just once. V is TRBV7-9 and J is TRBJ1-1; possibly TRBD1 for D (6 bases). The CDR3 has 14 residues. Per germline, CDR1 SEHNR and CDR2 FQNEAQ (reference sequence). V lost 6 bases, J lost 3 bases, and 14 bases lay in between. The CDR3 DNA follows: TGTGCCAGCAGTCCGAAGGGGGTGGACACTGAAGCTTTCTTT. This codes for CASSPKGVDTEAFF.

The chain recombines TRBV29-1 with TRBJ1-1; a weak D match, TRBD1 (5 bases). The V end lost 3 bases, the J end lost 2 bases, and 7 bases lay between the germline ends. This CDR3 comprises 12 residues. Germline values: CDR1 SQVTM, CDR2 ANQGSEA. The CDR3 DNA follows: TGCAGCGTTGAGGGGGGAAACACTGAAGCTTTCTTT. Its translation is CSVEGGNTEAFF.

The CDR3, as DNA: TGTGCCAGCAAGCGGGGCTTGGCCTACGAGCAGTACGTC. The encoded protein is CASKRGLAYEQYV. This sequence joins TRBV6-1 and TRBJ2-7; TRBD2 matches 7 bases. The ends lost 7 bases at V and 2 bases at J; junction bases unmatched: 5. The CDR3 contains 13 residues. Germline V lookup: CDR1 MNHNS, CDR2 SASEGT.

The CDR3 reads CASSRDREDGYTF. In nucleotides, the CDR3 is TGTGCCAGCAGCCGGGACAGGGAGGATGGCTACACCTTC. The gene calls are TRBV7-2 and TRBJ1-2; TRBD1 matches at 9 bases. Germline-derived CDR1 and CDR2 are SGHTA and FQGNSA. The CDR3 sequence is 13 residues long. The J segment lost 6 bases and the V segment lost 5 bases, leaving 4 bases of the junction unmatched.

The chain has TRBV5-6 and TRBJ1-2; TRBD1 matches 8 bases. Germline-derived CDR1 and CDR2 are SGHDT and YYEEEE. CDR3 size: 13 residues. V lost 4 bases, J lost 6 bases, and 5 bases stayed unmatched. DNA for the CDR3: TGTGCCAGCAGCCCTCCGGGACAGGATGGCTACACCTTC. Translation: CASSPPGQDGYTF.

A word on this clone: With a much larger clone just one base away, this may be a read error. This chain links TRBV5-1 with TRBJ1-2, with a weak D call TRBD1 (6 bases). V was pared by 4 bases and J by 4 bases, with 14 bases between. The CDR3 spans 14 residues. Germline V CDR1 and CDR2: SGHRS, YFSETQ. DNA of the CDR3: TGCGCCAGCAGCGAGGGGGGGGGTGCCTATGGCTACACCTTC. This encodes CASSEGGGAYGYTF.

V usage is TRBV11-3 and J usage is TRBJ2-2; the D gene is possibly TRBD2 (6 bases). The CDR3 has 13 residues. V lost 5 bases, J lost 6 bases, and 10 bases lay in between. CDR1 and CDR2 from the germline V gene are SGHNT and YENEEA. The CDR3 DNA is TGTGCCAGCAGCCGGGACTCGGCCGGGGAGCTGTTTTTT. It is translated as CASSRDSAGELFF. The variable domain in full, with the rest retrieved from reference TRBV11-3 and TRBJ2-2, is EAGVVQSPRYKIIEKKQPVAFWCNPISGHNTLYWYLQNLGQGPELLIRYENEEAVDDSQLPKDRFSAERLKGVDSTLKIQPAELGDSAVYLCASSRDSAGELFFGEGSRLTVL.

This sequence joins TRBV15 and TRBJ2-3, with D possibly being TRBD1 (6 bases). V was cut by 3 bases and J by 1 base, with 11 bases left in between. Germline CDR1 is LNHNV and CDR2 is YYDKDF (reference sequence). This CDR3 contains 15 residues. The CDR3 sequence is CATSSNRDRTDTQYF. In DNA, the CDR3 is TGTGCCACCAGCAGCAACAGGGACCGCACAGATACGCAGTATTTT.

The chain carries TRBV4-1 and TRBJ2-5; TRBD1 or TRBD2 may be the D gene (5 bases each). Germline CDR1 is MGHRA and CDR2 is YSYEKL. Trimming removed 0 bases from V and 5 bases from J, with 16 bases in between. The CDR3 length is 16 residues. CDR3 in DNA: TGCGCCAGCAGCCAAGATCAAAGCGGTTGGGGGGAGACCCAGTACTTC. It encodes CASSQDQSGWGETQYF.

In its sample, this clone was seen once. V is TRBV9 and J is TRBJ2-1; possible D gene TRBD2, 6 bases. Germline V gene sequence: CDR1 SGDLS, CDR2 YYNGEE. The CDR3 has 15 amino acids. V lost 3 bases to trimming and J lost 6 bases, with 16 bases between them. CDR3 nucleotides: TGTGCCAGCAGCGCCTCCACAGCGGGTGCCAATGAGCAGTTCTTC. As protein: CASSASTAGANEQFF.